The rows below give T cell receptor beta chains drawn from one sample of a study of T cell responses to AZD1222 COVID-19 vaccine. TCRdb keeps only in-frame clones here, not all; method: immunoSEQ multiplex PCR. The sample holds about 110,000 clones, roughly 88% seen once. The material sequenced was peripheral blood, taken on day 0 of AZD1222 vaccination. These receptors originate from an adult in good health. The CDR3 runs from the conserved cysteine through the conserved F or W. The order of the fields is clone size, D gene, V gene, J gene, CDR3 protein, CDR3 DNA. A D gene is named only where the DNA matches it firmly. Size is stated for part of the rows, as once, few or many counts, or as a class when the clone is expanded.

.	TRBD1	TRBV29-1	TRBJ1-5	CSVRQGTQPQHF	TGCAGCGTAAGACAGGGTACTCAGCCCCAGCATTTT
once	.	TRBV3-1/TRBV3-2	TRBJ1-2	CASSPTENYGYTF	TGTGCCAGCAGCCCCACAGAAAACTATGGCTACACCTTC
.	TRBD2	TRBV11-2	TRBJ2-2	CASTIYIRTSGNTGELFF	TGTGCCAGCACCATTTACATTAGGACTAGCGGGAACACCGGGGAGCTGTTTTTT
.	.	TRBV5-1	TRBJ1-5	CASSLGDSTGQPQHF	TGCGCCAGCAGCTTGGGTGATTCAACCGGTCAGCCCCAGCATTTT
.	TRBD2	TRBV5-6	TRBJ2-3	CASSLELAGGGDTQYF	TGTGCCAGCAGCTTGGAATTAGCGGGAGGTGGTGATACGCAGTATTTT
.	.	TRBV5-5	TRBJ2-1	CASSRVGEIYNEQFF	TGTGCCAGCAGCCGGGTCGGGGAGATTTACAATGAGCAGTTCTTC
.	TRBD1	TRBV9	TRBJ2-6	CASSGAWDRANNSISGANVLTF	TGTGCCAGCAGCGGGGCGTGGGACAGGGCTAATAACTCTATCTCTGGGGCCAACGTCCTGACTTTC
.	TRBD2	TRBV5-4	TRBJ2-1	CASSLGSSGGPYNEQFF	TGTGCCAGCAGCTTGGGGTCTAGCGGGGGTCCCTACAATGAGCAGTTCTTC
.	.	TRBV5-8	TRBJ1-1	CASSPQKRGTEAFF	TGTGCCAGCAGTCCCCAAAAGCGTGGCACTGAAGCTTTCTTT
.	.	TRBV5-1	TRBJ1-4	CASSRGSATNEKLFF	TGCGCCAGCAGCCGGGGTTCAGCAACTAATGAAAAACTGTTTTTT
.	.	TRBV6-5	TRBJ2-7	CASNGGSWEEQYF	TGTGCCAGCAACGGGGGTTCGTGGGAAGAGCAGTACTTC
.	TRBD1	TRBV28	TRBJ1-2	CASSLEGARGYTF	TGTGCCAGCAGTTTGGAGGGGGCGCGCGGCTACACCTTC
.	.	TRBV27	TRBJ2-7	CASSSGASYEQYF	TGTGCCAGCAGTTCAGGAGCTTCCTACGAGCAGTACTTC
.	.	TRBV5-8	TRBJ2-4	CASSLEPNNIQYF	TGTGCCAGCAGCTTGGAGCCCAACAACATTCAGTACTTC
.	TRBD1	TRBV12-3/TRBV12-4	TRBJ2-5	CASSGTGETQYF	TGTGCCAGCAGTGGGACAGGGGAGACCCAGTACTTC
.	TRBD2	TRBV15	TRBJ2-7	CATSRIPSGRAREQYF	TGTGCCACCAGCAGGATTCCTAGCGGGAGGGCTCGGGAGCAGTACTTC
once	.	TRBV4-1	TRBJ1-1	CASSRGSDIMNTEAFF	TGCGCCAGCAGCCGAGGGTCGGACATCATGAACACTGAAGCTTTCTTT
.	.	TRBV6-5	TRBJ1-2	CASRGGDNYGYTF	TGTGCCAGCAGGGGAGGCGATAACTATGGCTACACCTTC
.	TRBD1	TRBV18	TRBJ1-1	CASSVRQGRSTEAFF	TGTGCCAGCTCTGTAAGACAGGGGAGGAGCACTGAAGCTTTCTTT
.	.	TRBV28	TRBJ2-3	CASSFLPAGSVRDTQYF	TGTGCCAGCAGTTTCCTCCCGGCAGGGTCGGTTCGAGATACGCAGTATTTT
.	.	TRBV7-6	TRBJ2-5	CASSLNRDTQYF	TGTGCCAGCAGCTTAAATCGGGACACCCAGTACTTC
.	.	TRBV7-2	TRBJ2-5	CASTLSASGTQYF	TGTGCCAGCACCCTTAGCGCGAGCGGGACCCAGTACTTC
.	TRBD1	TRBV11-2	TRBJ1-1	CASSGRQGWIENTEAFF	TGTGCCAGCAGCGGCCGACAGGGGTGGATAGAGAACACTGAAGCTTTCTTT
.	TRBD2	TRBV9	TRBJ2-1	CASSARVTSGSTYNEQFF	TGTGCCAGCAGCGCCCGAGTGACTAGCGGGAGTACCTACAATGAGCAGTTCTTC
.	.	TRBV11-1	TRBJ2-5	CASSPGLPPETQYF	TGTGCCAGCAGCCCCGGACTACCCCCGGAGACCCAGTACTTC
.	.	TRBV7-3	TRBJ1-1	CASSPGVLNTEAFF	TGTGCCAGCAGCCCAGGGGTCCTGAACACTGAAGCTTTCTTT
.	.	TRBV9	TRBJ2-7	CASSVGWEVNEQYF	TGTGCCAGCAGCGTAGGGTGGGAGGTGAACGAGCAGTACTTC
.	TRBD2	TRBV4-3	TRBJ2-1	CASSQDLPSGRRNEQFF	TGCGCCAGCAGCCAAGATTTGCCTAGCGGGAGGAGAAATGAGCAGTTCTTC
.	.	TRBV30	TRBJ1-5	CAWSVKYGYNQPQHF	TGTGCCTGGAGTGTGAAGTATGGCTACAATCAGCCCCAGCATTTT
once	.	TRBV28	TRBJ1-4	CASSSGRGNEKLFF	TGTGCCAGCAGTTCGGGCAGGGGCAATGAAAAACTGTTTTTT
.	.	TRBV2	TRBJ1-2	CASSDTIWTVKGHYGYTF	TGTGCCAGCAGTGATACGATTTGGACAGTGAAAGGTCACTATGGCTACACCTTC
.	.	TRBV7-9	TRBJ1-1	CASSQTASEAFF	TGTGCCAGCAGCCAGACAGCATCTGAAGCTTTCTTT
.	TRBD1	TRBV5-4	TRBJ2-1	CASSWGTGEGNEQFF	TGTGCCAGCAGCTGGGGGACAGGGGAGGGAAATGAGCAGTTCTTC
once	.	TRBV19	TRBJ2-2	CASSRQRTNTGELFF	TGTGCCAGTAGTAGACAGAGAACGAACACCGGGGAGCTGTTTTTT
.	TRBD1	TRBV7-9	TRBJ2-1	CASSMDRGNEQFF	TGTGCCAGCAGCATGGACAGGGGGAATGAGCAGTTCTTC
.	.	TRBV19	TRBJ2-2	CASTLTHNTGELFF	TGTGCCAGTACCTTGACTCACAACACCGGGGAGCTGTTTTTT